The count of the clone carrying this T cell receptor (beta chain) is one. A much larger clone lies a single base off, so this may be a read error. The sample comes from a study of shared clonotypes between healthy human individuals. Study at large: Plates per donor: three CD4 naive, three CD4 memory, two CD8 naive, one CD8 memory.

The CDR3 extends over 15 amino acids. Germline V gene lookup returns CDR1 MGHRA and CDR2 YSYEKL. The J segment lost 8 bases and the V segment lost 4 bases, leaving 7 bases of the junction unmatched. Here immunoSEQ multiplex PCR was the method, and the copy in TCRdb shows in-frame clones only, minus some. This table has more than 2 million clones, roughly 94% appearing once. Investigators divided CD4+ cells into CD45RA+ naive and CD45RA-negative memory subsets. The sequence was obtained from a man between 18 and 29 years old in good health. The sample comprised naive CD4+ T cells sorted from blood. The subset here: CD45RA+ positively selected. The chain has TRBV4-1 and TRBJ1-4, with 10 bases fitting TRBD1. The chain's CDR3 is CASSPDRGEGEKLFF. Here the CDR3 DNA reads TGCGCCAGCAGCCCGGACAGGGGGGAGGGGGAAAAACTGTTTTTT.